A single sample gave rise to the 25 T cell receptor beta chains below, sequenced in a study of cytomegalovirus exposure and HLA in healthy donors (dated by TCRdb to 2016 to 2017). Libraries were made using the immunoSEQ multiplex PCR assay. For the multiplex PCR, a mixture combining 60 forward primers for TCR Vbeta segments and 13 reverse primers for TCR Jbeta segments was used. This is the immuneACCESS table as TCRdb keeps it, with only in-frame sequences that have V and J called. A part of the clones is gone; compared with another copy, unresolved V genes explain less than half, and the rest is unexplained. The sample table lists approximately 160,000 clones, over 80% of them with a count of one. Of the sample, about 2% falls within the top ten clones. Material for sequencing was PBMCs. These receptors were collected from a human donor in good health.

This clone was observed a handful of times. This rearrangement joins TRBV5-4 to TRBJ2-3; 11 nucleotides match TRBD2. Germline V gene sequence: CDR1 SGHNT, CDR2 YYREEE (reference sequence). V lost 3 bases, J lost 6 bases, and 12 bases stayed unmatched. The CDR3 spans 17 residues. CDR3 DNA sequence: TGTGCCAGCAGCTCCCCGACTAGCGGGGCTTCTGGGGATACGCAGTATTTT. It encodes CASSSPTSGASGDTQYF. Using reference TRBV5-4 and TRBJ2-3 for the parts outside the CDR3, the full variable domain is ETGVTQSPTHLIKTRGQQVTLRCSSQSGHNTVSWYQQALGQGPQFIFQYYREEENGRGNFPPRFSGLQFPNYSSELNVNALELDDSALYLCASSSPTSGASGDTQYFGPGTRLTVL.

The chain is built from TRBV18 and TRBJ1-1, with D unresolved. The V and J ends lost 3 bases and 1 base respectively, with 9 bases between them. The CDR3 is 14 amino acids. The germline V gene has CDR1 KGHSH and CDR2 LQKENI. CDR3: CASSPPTANTEAFF. The CDR3 nucleotides read TGTGCCAGCTCACCGCCCACAGCGAACACTGAAGCTTTCTTT.

The chain has TRBV7-2 and TRBJ1-2; D ambiguous. V was trimmed by 0 bases and J by 4 bases, leaving 12 bases between them. The germline V gene encodes CDR1 SGHTA and CDR2 FQGNSA. The CDR3 is made up of 15 amino acids. The DNA of the CDR3 is TGTGCCAGCAGCTTAGCATCAGAATCCATCTATGGCTACACCTTC. It translates to CASSLASESIYGYTF.

The sample holds one count of this clone. The V call is TRBV15, the J call TRBJ1-4; D is ambiguous. V lost 2 bases and J lost 7, with 20 bases in between. CDR1 and CDR2 (germline): LNHNV, YYDKDF (reference sequence). This CDR3 has 17 residues. CDR3 bases: TGTGCCACCAGCAGATGCCGTTGTGTGGCGCCAGGTGAAAAACTGTTTTTT. Protein product: CATSRCRCVAPGEKLFF.

The rearrangement uses TRBV4-1 and TRBJ2-3; 15 bases line up with TRBD2. Germline CDR1 and CDR2: MGHRA and YSYEKL. The length of the CDR3 is 16 residues. With V trimmed by 4 bases and J by 5 bases, 4 bases remained unmatched. The CDR3 reads CASSPVGLAGGDTQYF. The CDR3 DNA reads TGCGCCAGCAGCCCAGTGGGACTAGCGGGGGGAGATACGCAGTATTTT.

This clone was seen more than once but under ten times. V gene TRBV7-2 combines with J gene TRBJ2-5; 13 nucleotides line up with TRBD2. Germline CDR1 and CDR2: SGHTA and FQGNSA. This CDR3 has 18 amino acids. V shed 5 bases, J shed 5 bases, and the junction held 14 bases outside the gene matches. CDR3 DNA sequence: TGTGCCAGCAGCCAGTCAACTAGCGGGGGGGCCGTATCGGAGACCCAGTACTTC. It codes for CASSQSTSGGAVSETQYF.

This clone was recorded once. The chain uses TRBV15 and TRBJ2-1; D perhaps matches TRBD1 (6 bases). Trimming took off 7 bases at V and 3 bases at J, with 13 bases between the two ends. Germline V lookup: CDR1 LNHNV, CDR2 YYDKDF (reference sequence). CDR3 length: 14 amino acids. The CDR3 DNA reads TGTGCCACCACTCTCCAGGGGATCTACAATGAGCAGTTCTTC. Translated, it gives CATTLQGIYNEQFF.

The CDR3 nucleotides read TGTGCCAGCAGTTACTCGAACAGGGATAATCCGTTCTTC. Its translation is CASSYSNRDNPFF. The chain recombines TRBV6-5 with TRBJ2-1; D might be TRBD1 (6 bases). The V end lost 0 bases, the J end lost 15 bases, and 15 bases lay between the germline ends. The CDR3 is made up of 13 amino acids. CDR1 is MNHEY and CDR2 is SVGAGI in the germline V gene.

The chain is built from TRBV7-2 and TRBJ2-3, with 12 nucleotides matching TRBD2. In germline, CDR1 is SGHTA, CDR2 FQGNSA. With V trimmed by 1 base and J by 1 base, 0 bases remained unmatched. The length of the CDR3 is 16 residues. The CDR3: CASSLGLAGGTDTQYF. CDR3 bases: TGTGCCAGCAGCTTAGGACTAGCGGGGGGCACAGATACGCAGTATTTT.

The chain links TRBV10-3 to TRBJ1-2, with 8 nucleotides matching TRBD1. CDR1 and CDR2 (germline): ENHRY, SYGVKD. The CDR3 consists of 13 residues. V trimming: 2 bases; J trimming: 8 bases; junction bases outside the gene matches: 4. The CDR3 is CAISEGTGRGYTF. The CDR3 DNA reads as TGTGCCATCAGTGAGGGGACAGGACGAGGCTACACCTTC.

V and J are TRBV25-1 and TRBJ2-2; no reliable D call. Germline V CDR1 and CDR2: MGHDK, SYGVNS. Trimming shortened V by 0 bases and J by 1 base, and 6 bases separated the two germline ends. The CDR3 totals 15 residues. The chain's CDR3 is CASSEYGGNTGELFF. The CDR3 coding sequence is TGTGCCAGCAGTGAATATGGCGGGAACACCGGGGAGCTGTTTTTT. The full variable domain, with the rest looked up from reference TRBV25-1 and TRBJ2-2, is EADIYQTPRYLVIGTGKKITLECSQTMGHDKMYWYQQDPGMELHLIHYSYGVNSTEKGDLSSESTVSRIRTEHFPLTLESARPSHTSQYLCASSEYGGNTGELFFGEGSRLTVL.

The chain recombines TRBV27 with TRBJ2-5; 13 nucleotides match TRBD2. Germline assignment: CDR1 MNHEY and CDR2 SMNVEV (reference sequence). The CDR3 consists of 16 residues. J lost 2 bases, V lost 5 bases, and 5 bases had no gene match. Written as DNA, the CDR3 is TGTGCCAGCAGTACTGGACTAGCGGGGGCTCAAGAGACCCAGTACTTC. It translates to CASSTGLAGAQETQYF.

The count of this clone is one. The rearrangement joins TRBV9 to TRBJ2-7; 7 bases align to TRBD1. Germline CDR1 SGDLS, CDR2 YYNGEE. The junction had 3 bases not matched to a gene; V was cut back by 0 bases and J by 0 bases. The CDR3 totals 15 residues. CDR3 residues: CASSVGTGYSYEQYF. CDR3 nucleotide sequence: TGTGCCAGCAGCGTAGGGACAGGATACTCCTACGAGCAGTACTTC.

This clone was found a few times. This rearrangement joins TRBV6-4 to TRBJ1-1, with TRBD1 matching over 9 bases. Losses at the gene ends were 9 bases for V and 1 base for J; bases not matched to a gene: 9. Germline V gives CDR1 MRHNA, CDR2 SNTAGT. The CDR3 is made up of 15 amino acids. The CDR3 here is CASGTGGAGNTEAFF. CDR3 nucleotides: TGTGCCAGTGGAACAGGGGGCGCGGGGAACACTGAAGCTTTCTTT.

The count of this clone is one. This chain joins TRBV7-9 and TRBJ2-2; the D gene is possibly TRBD2 (5 bases). Germline CDR1 and CDR2: SEHNR and FQNEAQ (reference sequence). The CDR3 totals 15 residues. V was trimmed by 5 bases and J by 0 bases, leaving 10 bases between them. The CDR3: CASSLGLSNTGELFF. CDR3 bases: TGTGCCAGCAGCCTAGGACTTTCGAACACCGGGGAGCTGTTTTTT.

The chain uses TRBV5-4 and TRBJ2-7, with 9 bases lining up with TRBD1. CDR1 is SGHNT and CDR2 is YYREEE in the germline V gene (reference sequence). V gave up 4 bases and J gave up 7 bases; unmatched junction bases: 9. The CDR3 contains 14 residues. The DNA for the CDR3 is TGTGCCAGCAGCCCGACAGGGGGGTTGAGAGAGCAGTACTTC. This sequence encodes CASSPTGGLREQYF.

This chain links TRBV10-3 with TRBJ2-7; TRBD1 aligns across 10 bases. Germline V gene data show CDR1 as ENHRY and CDR2 as SYGVKD. V lost 6 bases, J lost 2 bases, and 13 bases stayed unmatched. The CDR3 contains 17 residues. This CDR3 is CAISLPPHGQGAYEQYF. Written as DNA, the CDR3 is TGTGCCATCAGCCTCCCCCCTCATGGACAGGGGGCCTACGAGCAGTACTTC.

The rearrangement uses TRBV7-8 and TRBJ1-1; weak D call: TRBD1 (6 bases). The CDR3 consists of 15 residues. CDR1 is SGHVS and CDR2 is FQNEAQ in the germline V gene. V lost 1 base and J 5 bases, leaving 14 bases between the germline ends. The CDR3: CASSLGNRQGTEAFF. The CDR3 DNA sequence: TGTGCCAGCAGCTTAGGGAATAGGCAGGGGACTGAAGCTTTCTTT.

The rearrangement uses TRBV6-5 and TRBJ2-2, with D possibly TRBD1 on 5 matching bases. CDR1 and CDR2 from the germline V gene are MNHEY and SVGAGI. V was clipped by 2 bases and J by 2 bases, with 6 bases between them. The CDR3 extends over 14 amino acids. The CDR3 bases are TGTGCCAGCAGTTACGGGGCAAACACCGGGGAGCTGTTTTTT. Translation: CASSYGANTGELFF.

The table lists this clone with a count of one. Other nucleotide sequences in the sample specify the same CDR3. The chain couples TRBV18 to TRBJ1-4, with 9 bases identical to TRBD1. Trimming took 3 bases from V and 3 from J; bases not matched to a gene: 2. Germline-derived CDR1 and CDR2 are KGHSH and LQKENI. This CDR3 is built from 15 residues. The CDR3 here is CASSPGQGANEKLFF. In DNA form, the CDR3 reads TGTGCCAGCTCACCGGGACAGGGCGCTAATGAAAAACTGTTTTTT.

The rearrangement uses TRBV5-4 and TRBJ1-6, with D unresolved. V lost 3 bases to trimming and J lost 7 bases, with 14 bases between them. CDR3 size: 15 residues. Germline V lookup: CDR1 SGHNT, CDR2 YYREEE (reference sequence). The CDR3 sequence: CASSSQTTPNSPLHF. The CDR3 region has the DNA TGTGCCAGCAGCTCACAGACAACCCCAAATTCACCCCTCCACTTT.

The CDR3 DNA is TGTGCCAGCAGCTTGGGGGCCGGGGCCAACGTCCTGACTTTC. Translating it yields CASSLGAGANVLTF. This chain links TRBV5-4 with TRBJ2-6, with D unresolved. The V gene lost 0 bases and the J gene lost 4 bases, with 5 bases spanning the gap. This CDR3 spans 14 amino acids. Germline CDR1 is SGHNT and CDR2 is YYREEE (reference sequence).

The chain couples TRBV6-5 to TRBJ2-4; D might be TRBD2 (7 bases). The CDR3 is 16 residues long. Trimming removed 0 bases at V and 6 bases at J, with 15 bases between. CDR1 is MNHEY, CDR2 SVGAGI, per germline. Here the CDR3 DNA reads TGTGCCAGCAGTTACTCGACAGGAGGGAGGGGAAACATTCAGTACTTC. This translates into CASSYSTGGRGNIQYF.

This chain joins TRBV5-4 and TRBJ2-7, with 8 bases fitting TRBD2. V lost 0 bases and J lost 6; bases outside the gene matches: 5. Germline V gene data show CDR1 as SGHNT and CDR2 as YYREEE (reference sequence). The CDR3 extends over 14 amino acids. CDR3 loop: CASSLDREGGEQYF. The CDR3 region has the DNA TGTGCCAGCAGCTTGGACCGGGAGGGAGGCGAGCAGTACTTC.

The chain couples TRBV18 to TRBJ2-7, with 11 nucleotides matching TRBD1. V trimming: 4 bases; J trimming: 3 bases; junction bases outside the gene matches: 5. The germline CDR1 and CDR2 sequences are KGHSH and LQKENI. CDR3 length: 15 residues. In DNA form, the CDR3 reads TGTGCCAGCTCACTCGGGACAGGGGGAAGCTACGAGCAGTACTTC. It is translated as CASSLGTGGSYEQYF.